The 27 T cell receptor beta chains reported below all come from one sample, sequenced in a study of blood T cell repertoires in COVID-19. Sequencing was performed with immunoSEQ multiplex PCR; in TCRdb, only in-frame clones are kept and a portion is missing. The sample gives about 220,000 clones, 80% to 90% of which show up once; under 2.5% is in the top ten. Source material: peripheral blood. The receptors were sampled from a man aged 40-49 years who had recovered from COVID-19.

The chain is built from TRBV7-2 and TRBJ1-2; D not certain. The V gene lost 1 base and the J gene lost 4 bases, with 22 bases spanning the gap. The CDR3 spans 18 residues. The germline V gene encodes CDR1 SGHTA and CDR2 FQGNSA. CDR3 coding DNA: TGTGCCAGCAGCTTAGGACAACCGGTTTTTACAGAAACCTATGGCTACACCTTC. The encoded protein is CASSLGQPVFTETYGYTF.

The rearrangement links TRBV6-6 to TRBJ1-1; 7 bases are a match to TRBD1. The germline V gene has CDR1 MNHNY and CDR2 SVGAGI (reference sequence). The CDR3 contains 14 residues. After removal of 7 bases from V and 7 bases from J, the junction contained 12 bases not matched to a gene. As DNA, the CDR3 is TGTGCCAGCACCTACCGGGCAGGGGGTGTTGAAGCTTTCTTT. The encoded protein is CASTYRAGGVEAFF.

This clone has a single count. V is TRBV18 and J is TRBJ1-3; no reliable D call. Deletions cut 0 bases from V and 0 bases from J, with 12 bases between. This CDR3 is built from 17 residues. CDR1 and CDR2 (germline): KGHSH, LQKENI. CDR3 region: CASSPPLWSNSGNTIYF. The DNA for the CDR3 is TGTGCCAGCTCACCACCGTTGTGGAGCAACTCTGGAAACACCATATATTTT.

This clone was seen just once. DNA of the CDR3: TGTGCCAGCAGCAAACCGGACAGCCGCTTCGACGAGCAGTACTTC. Its translation is CASSKPDSRFDEQYF. This sequence joins TRBV21-1 and TRBJ2-7; the table's D call, TRBD1, has no DNA check behind it. TRBV21-1 is designated a pseudogene. CDR3 length equals 15 residues.

The V gene is TRBV7-8, the J gene TRBJ2-1; D is perhaps TRBD1 (5 bases). Germline V gene data show CDR1 as SGHVS and CDR2 as FQNEAQ. CDR3 length: 16 residues. V lost 3 bases to trimming and J lost 1 base, with 13 bases between them. The CDR3: CASSFVPGMSYNEQFF. CDR3 in DNA: TGTGCCAGCAGCTTCGTCCCAGGGATGTCCTACAATGAGCAGTTCTTC. The full variable domain, with the rest looked up from reference TRBV7-8 and TRBJ2-1, is GAGVSQSPRYKVAKRGQDVALRCDPISGHVSLFWYQQALGQGPEFLTYFQNEAQLDKSGLPSDRFFAERPEGSVSTLKIQRTQQEDSAVYLCASSFVPGMSYNEQFFGPGTRLTVL.

This chain uses TRBV2 with TRBJ2-5; D is unresolved. The V gene lost 7 bases and the J gene lost 2 bases, with 14 bases spanning the gap. The CDR3 runs 14 residues. CDR1 and CDR2 from the germline V gene are SNHLY and FYNNEI. CDR3 DNA sequence: TGTGCCAGCACCGGTTTCGGCGGTCAAGAGACCCAGTACTTC. Translating gives CASTGFGGQETQYF.

This clone was observed a handful of times. The rearrangement uses TRBV5-6 and TRBJ2-4, with 7 positions matching TRBD2. The CDR3 loop spans 14 amino acids. Germline assignment: CDR1 SGHDT and CDR2 YYEEEE. V shed 4 bases, J shed 7 bases, and the junction held 8 bases outside the gene matches. The DNA for the CDR3 is TGTGCCAGCAGCCCCCCCCTGCGGGGGAACATTCAGTACTTC. Translating it yields CASSPPLRGNIQYF.

This clone has just a few counts. The gene calls are TRBV18 and TRBJ2-5; 7 nucleotides line up with TRBD1. The CDR3 extends over 13 amino acids. Germline CDR1 reads KGHSH; CDR2 reads LQKENI. Trimming took 8 bases from V and 5 from J; bases not matched to a gene: 8. CDR3 residues: CASATGTQETQYF. As DNA, the CDR3 is TGTGCCAGCGCGACAGGGACCCAGGAGACCCAGTACTTC.

This sequence joins TRBV30 and TRBJ2-7, with 10 bases aligning to TRBD2. V was pared by 0 bases and J by 6 bases, with 5 bases of the junction left unmatched. Per the germline V gene, CDR1 is GTSNPN and CDR2 is SVGIG (reference sequence). The CDR3 is made up of 14 amino acids. Written as DNA, the CDR3 is TGTGCCTGGAGTGTGAAAGCGGGGGGGCTCGAGCAGTACTTC. Amino acid sequence: CAWSVKAGGLEQYF.

In this sample, this clone turned up once. The rearrangement joins TRBV5-1 to TRBJ2-1; 7 bases match TRBD2. This CDR3 spans 16 amino acids. Germline CDR1 SGHRS, CDR2 YFSETQ. Trimming at V came to 4 bases and at J to 0 bases, leaving 7 bases not matched to a gene. CDR3 residues: CASSRSGGSSYNEQFF. The CDR3 DNA reads as TGCGCCAGCAGCAGATCCGGCGGGAGCTCCTACAATGAGCAGTTCTTC.

This chain links TRBV27 with TRBJ1-1, with a tentative D call TRBD1 (5 bases). Germline CDR1 and CDR2: MNHEY and SMNVEV (reference sequence). V was cut by 5 bases and J by 5 bases, with 21 bases left in between. This CDR3 region has 16 residues. This CDR3 is CASSSTWRGIVTEAFF. In DNA form, the CDR3 reads TGTGCCAGCAGTAGCACGTGGCGGGGCATTGTAACTGAAGCTTTCTTT.

The chain links TRBV5-1 to TRBJ2-7, with 8 bases identical to TRBD2. The junction had 8 bases not matched to a gene; V was cut back by 0 bases and J by 3 bases. CDR3 length: 16 amino acids. Per the germline V gene, CDR1 is SGHRS and CDR2 is YFSETQ. The CDR3: CASSLAGGALDYEQYF. The CDR3 region has the DNA TGCGCCAGCAGCTTGGCGGGGGGGGCCCTAGACTACGAGCAGTACTTC.

The chain combines TRBV6-5 with TRBJ2-7; possibly TRBD1 for D (6 bases). V lost 8 bases to trimming and J lost 3 bases, with 14 bases between them. CDR3 size: 13 residues. The germline V gene has CDR1 MNHEY and CDR2 SVGAGI. CDR3 sequence: CASGPGQLYEQYF. In DNA form, the CDR3 reads TGTGCCAGCGGACCGGGACAACTCTACGAGCAGTACTTC.

The V call is TRBV7-2, the J call TRBJ2-7; TRBD2 aligns across 12 bases. CDR1 and CDR2 from the germline V gene are SGHTA and FQGNSA. The CDR3 is 17 amino acids. V lost 2 bases to trimming and J lost 2 bases; unmatched junction nucleotides: 7. CDR3 nucleotides: TGTGCCAGCAGCTTATACCTAGCGGGGGGGTTGGCCTACGAGCAGTACTTC. Its protein product is CASSLYLAGGLAYEQYF.

This clone was seen only once. The chain combines TRBV15 with TRBJ2-4; D perhaps matches TRBD2 (6 bases). Germline V gene data show CDR1 as LNHNV and CDR2 as YYDKDF (reference sequence). The CDR3 consists of 17 residues. V lost 2 bases to trimming and J lost 3 bases, with 17 bases between them. The DNA of the CDR3 is TGTGCCACCAGCAGATCCGGACACCGGGGGATCAAAAACATTCAGTACTTC. It yields the protein CATSRSGHRGIKNIQYF.

The V gene is TRBV18, the J gene TRBJ2-3; maybe TRBD2 (5 bases). Germline assignment: CDR1 KGHSH and CDR2 LQKENI. This CDR3 spans 16 amino acids. V was pared by 3 bases and J by 2 bases, with 15 bases between. The CDR3 coding sequence is TGTGCCAGCTCACCCCGGGGTCCGCCAACCACAGATACGCAGTATTTT. Amino acids: CASSPRGPPTTDTQYF.

This rearrangement joins TRBV20-1 to TRBJ1-2; the match to TRBD1 covers 9 bases. CDR1 is DFQATT and CDR2 is SNEGSKA in the germline V gene (reference sequence). The V and J ends lost 5 bases and 7 bases, in that order; junction bases with no gene match: 2. CDR3 length: 11 residues. The CDR3 loop reads CSASTGGGYTF. CDR3 DNA sequence: TGCAGTGCTTCGACAGGGGGTGGCTACACCTTC.

The CDR3 spells CASSFQGAVGELFF. The CDR3 DNA sequence: TGCGCCAGCAGCTTCCAGGGGGCGGTCGGGGAGCTGTTTTTT. The gene calls are TRBV4-1 and TRBJ2-2, with 8 bases matching TRBD1. V shed 5 bases, J shed 7 bases, and the junction held 6 bases outside the gene matches. The CDR3 has 14 residues. The germline V gene encodes CDR1 MGHRA and CDR2 YSYEKL.

The rearrangement joins TRBV24-1 to TRBJ2-2; D gene uncertain. The V end lost 3 bases, the J end lost 5 bases, and 12 bases lay between the germline ends. This CDR3 is 15 amino acids long. Looked up from germline, CDR1 is KGHDR and CDR2 is SFDVKD. CDR3 loop: CATSDPRSQTGELFF. CDR3 bases: TGTGCCACCAGTGATCCCCGGTCCCAAACCGGGGAGCTGTTTTTT.

The genes are TRBV18 and TRBJ2-1; the match to TRBD2 covers 8 bases. Germline CDR1 KGHSH, CDR2 LQKENI. J gave up 8 bases and V 6 bases, and 12 bases lay outside the gene matches. The CDR3 spans 15 residues. The CDR3 here is CASSAPGGRRDEQFF. In DNA form, the CDR3 reads TGTGCCAGCTCCGCACCGGGCGGGAGGAGAGATGAGCAGTTCTTC.

The rearrangement joins TRBV30 to TRBJ2-2; D is uncertain. The germline V gene encodes CDR1 GTSNPN and CDR2 SVGIG (reference sequence). V was pared by 0 bases and J by 4 bases, with 12 bases between. The CDR3 has 15 amino acids. As DNA, the CDR3 is TGTGCCTGGAGTGTAACTTTTCGTGGCACCGGGGAGCTGTTTTTT. It translates to CAWSVTFRGTGELFF.

V and J are TRBV6-5 and TRBJ2-1; TRBD2 matches at 7 bases. Germline V gives CDR1 MNHEY, CDR2 SVGAGI. CDR3 length: 11 amino acids. CDR3 protein: CDGRKVDEQFF. In nucleotides, the CDR3 is TGTGACGGGAGGAAGGTTGATGAGCAGTTCTTC.

In its sample, this clone was seen a few times. V and J are TRBV29-1 and TRBJ1-1; TRBD1 is a possible D gene (6 bases). V shed 0 bases and J shed 1 base, with 6 bases lying between them. Germline CDR1 and CDR2: SQVTM and ANQGSEA. The CDR3 consists of 13 residues. The chain's CDR3 is CSVEEQGNTEAFF. The DNA of the CDR3 is TGCAGCGTTGAAGAACAGGGGAACACTGAAGCTTTCTTT.

The chain has TRBV10-3 and TRBJ1-2, with a tentative D call TRBD1 (5 bases). Between the trimmed V and J ends, which lost 2 bases and 2 bases, there was a span of 12 bases. CDR3 length: 15 amino acids. Looked up from germline, CDR1 is ENHRY and CDR2 is SYGVKD. In nucleotides, the CDR3 is TGTGCCATCAGTGAGCTAACCCAGGGAAACTATGGCTACACCTTC. It encodes CAISELTQGNYGYTF.

This clone was observed a few times. V gene TRBV5-5 combines with J gene TRBJ1-6; the D gene is possibly TRBD1 (5 bases). This CDR3 is 16 amino acids long. Trimming took 7 bases from V and 7 from J, leaving 21 bases between them. The germline gives CDR1 SGHKS, CDR2 YYEKEE (reference sequence). CDR3: CASSSQTANRNSPLHF. Here the CDR3 DNA reads TGTGCCAGCTCCTCCCAGACAGCGAACAGAAATTCACCCCTCCACTTT.

The chain carries TRBV10-3 and TRBJ2-7; 10 nucleotides agree with TRBD2. Germline V lookup: CDR1 ENHRY, CDR2 SYGVKD. There are 14 residues in the CDR3. V was pared by 3 bases and J by 3 bases, with 2 bases of the junction left unmatched. Written as DNA, the CDR3 is TGTGCCATCAGTGAAGGACTAGCGGTCTACGAGCAGTACTTC. This gives the protein CAISEGLAVYEQYF.

The chain carries TRBV14 and TRBJ1-2, with 8 bases identical to TRBD1. Germline V gives CDR1 SGHDN, CDR2 FVKESK. The CDR3 loop spans 13 amino acids. J was trimmed by 8 bases and V by 5 bases; bases with no gene match: 7. The CDR3 sequence is CASSVDRGRGYTF. The CDR3 bases are TGTGCCAGCAGCGTCGACAGGGGCAGGGGCTACACCTTC.